This TCR beta chain was sequenced for a study of control samples from healthy donors and cancer patients. A few counts support this clone. Trimming took off 5 bases at V and 0 bases at J, with 12 bases between the two ends. Germline values: CDR1 SGHNT, CDR2 YYREEE (reference sequence). This CDR3 comprises 15 residues. TCRdb's copy holds only in-frame clones and misses some; the assay was immunoSEQ multiplex PCR. The repertoire holds around 72,000 clones, with approximately 84% as singletons. V usage is TRBV5-4 and J usage is TRBJ2-1; D might be TRBD1 or TRBD2, each matching 6 bases. Sequencing was performed on blood. This TCR derives from a man between 45 and 60 years old in good health. The CDR3 is CASREGGSSYNEQFF. Here the CDR3 DNA reads TGTGCCAGCAGGGAGGGGGGAAGCTCCTACAATGAGCAGTTCTTC.